The rows below give T cell receptor beta chains drawn from one sample of a study of Ad26.COV2.S vaccination and SARS-CoV-2 variants. Method: immunoSEQ multiplex PCR; TCRdb's copy keeps in-frame clones and lacks some. Among 400,000 to 450,000 clones listed, about nine tenths were seen once. This specimen consisted of peripheral blood, obtained in a trial of Ad26.COV2.S vaccine versus placebo. These receptors all come from a person aged 18-60 years who received the Ad26.COV2.S COVID-19 vaccine or a placebo. Each CDR3 is given with its conserved first and last residue. Fields, in order: D gene, V gene, clone size, J gene, CDR3 DNA, CDR3 protein. The D gene is left open where the match is weak. Clone size is stated in some rows and not others, as once, few, many or a class when expanded.

TRBD1,TRBV2,NA,TRBJ1-2,TGTGCCAGCAGTGTCACAGGGGGCTATGGCTACACCTTC,CASSVTGGYGYTF
NA,TRBV7-8,NA,TRBJ1-5,TGTGCCAGCAGCTTATGGAGTATCAGGGAGTTAAATCAGCCCCAGCATTTT,CASSLWSIRELNQPQHF
NA,TRBV7-2,NA,TRBJ2-7,TGTGCCAGCAGCGCTCACAGGGACTACGAGCAGTACTTC,CASSAHRDYEQYF
NA,TRBV6-2/TRBV6-3,NA,TRBJ2-7,TGTGCCAGCAGTTACTCGTCCAGCTACTACGAGCAGTACTTC,CASSYSSSYYEQYF
NA,TRBV11-2,NA,TRBJ2-1,TGTGCCAGCAGCCCGACAGACAATGAGCAGTTCTTC,CASSPTDNEQFF
TRBD2,TRBV5-1,NA,TRBJ2-3,TGCGCCAGCAGCTTGGAAGGGACTAACACTGGTACGCAGTATTTT,CASSLEGTNTGTQYF
NA,TRBV28,NA,TRBJ1-2,TGTGCCAGCACCGACTGGGGGAACTATGGCTACACCTTC,CASTDWGNYGYTF
NA,TRBV2,NA,TRBJ2-5,TGTGCCAGCAAGTGGCTAGCCACAGAGACCCAGTACTTC,CASKWLATETQYF
NA,TRBV9,NA,TRBJ1-1,TGTGCCAGCAGCGTAGCTGGAGCAGCGAACACTGAAGCTTTCTTT,CASSVAGAANTEAFF
NA,TRBV19,NA,TRBJ1-5,TGTGCCAGTAGCCCGACGGATAGCAATCAGCCCCAGCATTTT,CASSPTDSNQPQHF
NA,TRBV7-2,NA,TRBJ1-3,TGTGCCAGCAGCTTAATGGGTTCTGGAAACACCATATATTTT,CASSLMGSGNTIYF
NA,TRBV5-1,NA,TRBJ1-4,TGCGCCAGCAGCCCGCTGACCGGGACAAACATTCAACTGTTTTTT,CASSPLTGTNIQLFF
NA,TRBV28,once,TRBJ2-7,TGTGCCAGCAGTTTATCAGTGGCCTACGAGCAGTACTTC,CASSLSVAYEQYF
NA,TRBV10-2,NA,TRBJ2-1,TGCGCCAGCTCCGATGGCGGCCCCTCCTACAATGAGCAGTTCTTC,CASSDGGPSYNEQFF
NA,TRBV25-1,NA,TRBJ2-7,TGTGCCAGCAAGGGCAGTTCCTACGAGCAGTACTTC,CASKGSSYEQYF
NA,TRBV7-9,NA,TRBJ2-3,TGTGCCAGCAGCGCGGTATCAACCACAGATACGCAGTATTTT,CASSAVSTTDTQYF
NA,TRBV7-2,few,TRBJ2-7,TGTGCCAGCAGCTTAGTCTCCGGCTCCTACGAGCAGTACTTC,CASSLVSGSYEQYF
NA,TRBV2,NA,TRBJ1-2,TGTGCCAGCAGATCGACAGGTGACTATGGCTACACCTTC,CASRSTGDYGYTF
TRBD1,TRBV7-9,NA,TRBJ2-7,TGTGCCAGCAGCCCTGGGACAGGGGTTGTAAACTTC,CASSPGTGVVNF
NA,TRBV7-7,NA,TRBJ2-2,TGTGCCAGCAGCTTAAAGCCTTCACCGAACACCGGGGAGCTGTTTTTT,CASSLKPSPNTGELFF
NA,TRBV5-4,NA,TRBJ2-2,TGTGCCAGCAGCTCGAACCTCGGGAAGGGTGCCGGGGAGCTGTTTTTT,CASSSNLGKGAGELFF
NA,TRBV5-1,NA,TRBJ2-5,TGCGCCAGCAGGCTCTCACAGGGATCAGAGACCCAGTACTTC,CASRLSQGSETQYF
TRBD1,TRBV27,NA,TRBJ2-2,TGTGCCAGCAGCCTAAAGGGGGCGCGTACCGGGGAGCTGTTTTTT,CASSLKGARTGELFF
TRBD1,TRBV10-1,NA,TRBJ1-2,TGCGCCAGCAGTGACCGGACAGGTCGAGGCTACACCTTC,CASSDRTGRGYTF
TRBD1,TRBV5-3,NA,TRBJ1-5,TGTGCCAGAAGCTTTAAGGGGAGGGCAGGGGGCGACCAGCCCCAGCATTTT,CARSFKGRAGGDQPQHF
TRBD1,TRBV5-1,once,TRBJ2-3,TGCGCCAGCAGCACCGACCTTGGACAGGAGAGCACAGATACGCAGTATTTT,CASSTDLGQESTDTQYF
TRBD2,TRBV6-5,few,TRBJ2-2,TGTGCCAGCAGTACGTCTAGCGGGGAAAGCGGGGAGCTGTTTTTT,CASSTSSGESGELFF
NA,TRBV3-1/TRBV3-2,once,TRBJ1-5,TGTGCCAGCAGCCAAGAGGAGGGTGAGATTGAGATTTGCGATCAGCCCCAGCATTTT,CASSQEEGEIEICDQPQHF
TRBD2,TRBV7-9,NA,TRBJ2-3,TGTGCCAGCAGCCAGGGACTAGCGGGAACAGATACGCAGTATTTT,CASSQGLAGTDTQYF
NA,TRBV4-3,NA,TRBJ2-7,TGCGCCAGCGCAGAATGGGGCGGTAGAGGGGCCTCCTACGAGCAGTACTTC,CASAEWGGRGASYEQYF
TRBD2,TRBV6-1,NA,TRBJ2-3,TGTGCCAGCAGTGACGGGGGGGCCTGGGATACGCAGTATTTT,CASSDGGAWDTQYF
TRBD1,TRBV9,NA,TRBJ2-7,TGTGCCAGCAGCGTGGGACAGGGGGCCTACGAGCAGTACTTC,CASSVGQGAYEQYF
NA,TRBV28,NA,TRBJ2-5,TGTGCCAGCAGTTTATTCCAGGAGACCCAGTACTTC,CASSLFQETQYF
NA,TRBV9,NA,TRBJ2-3,TGTGCCAGCAGCGTAGAAGGGGTGCTAAGAAATACAGATACGCAGTATTTT,CASSVEGVLRNTDTQYF
TRBD2,TRBV4-1,NA,TRBJ2-3,TGCGCCAGCAGCCAAGACGTGACTAGCGGGGCAGATACGCAGTATTTT,CASSQDVTSGADTQYF
TRBD2,TRBV3-1/TRBV3-2,NA,TRBJ2-1,TGTGCCAGCAGATCCTGGACTAGTATTTCCAATGAGCAGTTCTTC,CASRSWTSISNEQFF
NA,TRBV5-6,NA,TRBJ2-5,TGTGCCAGCAGCTTGTACCAGGGGAGGGCTGATGGTGGGGAGACCCAGTACTTC,CASSLYQGRADGGETQYF
TRBD1,TRBV7-9,once,TRBJ1-5,TGTGCCAGCAGCCGCGGGACAGGAGGGGGCAATCAGCCCCAGCATTTT,CASSRGTGGGNQPQHF
TRBD1,TRBV12-5,once,TRBJ1-6,TGTGCTAGTGGTTTGGGGGACAGTTCACCCCTCCACTTT,CASGLGDSSPLHF
TRBD2,TRBV6-2/TRBV6-3,NA,TRBJ2-3,TGTGCCAGCAGTTACGGGGGGACTAGCGGCTTTCCCTCCACAGATACGCAGTATTTT,CASSYGGTSGFPSTDTQYF